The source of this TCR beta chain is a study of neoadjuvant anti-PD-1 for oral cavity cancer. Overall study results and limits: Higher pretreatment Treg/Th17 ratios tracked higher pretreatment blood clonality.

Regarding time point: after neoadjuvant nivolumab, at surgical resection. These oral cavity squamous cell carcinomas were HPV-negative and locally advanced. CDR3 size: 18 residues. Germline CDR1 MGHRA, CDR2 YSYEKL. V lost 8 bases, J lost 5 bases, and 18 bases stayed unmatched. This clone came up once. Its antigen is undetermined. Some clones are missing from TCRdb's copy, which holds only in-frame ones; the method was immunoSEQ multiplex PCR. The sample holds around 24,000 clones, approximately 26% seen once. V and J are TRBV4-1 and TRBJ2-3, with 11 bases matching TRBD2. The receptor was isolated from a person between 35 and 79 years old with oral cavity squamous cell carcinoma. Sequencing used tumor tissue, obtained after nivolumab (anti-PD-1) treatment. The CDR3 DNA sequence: TGCGCCAGCCGCACAAGGGAAGGAGCGGGGACTAGCGGAGATACGCAGTATTTT. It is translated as CASRTREGAGTSGDTQYF.